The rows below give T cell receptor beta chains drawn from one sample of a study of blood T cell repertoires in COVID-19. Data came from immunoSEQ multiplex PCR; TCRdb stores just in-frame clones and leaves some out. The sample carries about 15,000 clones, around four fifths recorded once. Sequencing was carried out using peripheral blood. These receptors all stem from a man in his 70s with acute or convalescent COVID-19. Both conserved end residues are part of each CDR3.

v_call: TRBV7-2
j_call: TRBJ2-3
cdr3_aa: CASSLVADTDTQYF

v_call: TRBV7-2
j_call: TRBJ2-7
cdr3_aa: CASSSGGPGSEQYF

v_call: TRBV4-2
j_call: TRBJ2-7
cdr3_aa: CASSQVAGSSYEQYF

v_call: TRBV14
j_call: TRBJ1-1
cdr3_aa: CASSRSTGNTEAFF

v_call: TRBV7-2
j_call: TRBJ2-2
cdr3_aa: CASSPKRANTGELFF

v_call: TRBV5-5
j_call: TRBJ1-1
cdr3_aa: CASNRGMNTEAFF

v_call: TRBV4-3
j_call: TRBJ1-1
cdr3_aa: CASSQEDTGKGTEAFF

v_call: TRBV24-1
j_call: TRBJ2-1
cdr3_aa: CATSLAGAGEQFF

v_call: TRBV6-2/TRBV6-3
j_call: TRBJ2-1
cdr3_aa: CASSYSGLAGGPHNEQFF

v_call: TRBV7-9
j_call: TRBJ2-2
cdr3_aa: CASSGLITGELFF

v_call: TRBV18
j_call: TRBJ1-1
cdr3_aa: CASSKDSRGFTEAFF

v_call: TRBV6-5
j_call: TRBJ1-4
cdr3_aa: CASSLDRDRDEKLFF

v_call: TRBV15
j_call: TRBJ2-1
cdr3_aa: CATSSWGGEGEQFF

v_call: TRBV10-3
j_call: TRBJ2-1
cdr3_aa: CAISESGGTHNEQFF

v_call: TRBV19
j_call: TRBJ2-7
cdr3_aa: CATSGSSYEQYF

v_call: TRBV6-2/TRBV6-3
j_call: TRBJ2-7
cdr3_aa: CASSKTGGARGVFYEQYF

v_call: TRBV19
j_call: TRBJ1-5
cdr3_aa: CASSITDSNQPQHF

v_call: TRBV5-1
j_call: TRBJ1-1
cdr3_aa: CASSLVGGISTEAFF

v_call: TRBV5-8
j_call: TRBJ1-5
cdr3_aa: CASSLRGRNQPQHF

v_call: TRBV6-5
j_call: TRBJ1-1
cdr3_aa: CASSTKGRTEAFF

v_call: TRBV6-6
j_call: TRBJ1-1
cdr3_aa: CASSYRGGSGTEAFF

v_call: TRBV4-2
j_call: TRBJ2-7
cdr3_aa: CASSQDKMDSRPYEQYF

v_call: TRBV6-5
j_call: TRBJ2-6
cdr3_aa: CASSYSERTGANVLTF

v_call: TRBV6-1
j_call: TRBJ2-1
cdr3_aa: CASSEAPTGTSGRLVEQFF

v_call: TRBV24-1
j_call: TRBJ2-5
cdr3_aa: CATSDPGQQETQYF

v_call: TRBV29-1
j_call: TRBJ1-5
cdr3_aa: CSVGGQNQPQHF

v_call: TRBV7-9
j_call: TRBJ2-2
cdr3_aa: CASGLTGELFF

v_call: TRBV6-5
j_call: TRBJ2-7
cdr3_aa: CASSKPGQGSYEQYF

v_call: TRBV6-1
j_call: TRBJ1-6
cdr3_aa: CASSGGQGASISSPLHF

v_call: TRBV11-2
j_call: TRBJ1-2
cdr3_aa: CASRSDRGNYGYTF

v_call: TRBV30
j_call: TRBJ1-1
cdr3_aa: CALSGTRENTEAFF

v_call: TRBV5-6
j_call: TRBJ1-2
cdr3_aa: CASSLAAGPGYTF

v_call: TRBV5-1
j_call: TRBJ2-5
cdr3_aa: CASSLSLAGGTQYF

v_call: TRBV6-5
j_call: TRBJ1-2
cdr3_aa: CASRPQGNYGYTF

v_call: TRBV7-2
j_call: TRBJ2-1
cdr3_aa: CASSLKADSGAYNEQFF

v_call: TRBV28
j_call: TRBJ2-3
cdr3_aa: CASSLAGATTDTQYF

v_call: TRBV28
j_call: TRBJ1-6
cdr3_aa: CASTGGQGVTPLHF

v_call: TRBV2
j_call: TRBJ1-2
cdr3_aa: CASRRDRGTPTEGYTF

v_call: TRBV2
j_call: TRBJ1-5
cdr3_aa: CATQGSGNQPQHF

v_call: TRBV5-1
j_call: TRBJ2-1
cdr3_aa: CASSLGLAGPGEQFF